This TCR beta chain was captured by sequencing in a study of T cell changes during pregnancy in multiple sclerosis. The repertoire was sequenced with immunoSEQ multiplex PCR; TCRdb's copy has only in-frame clones and lacks some. The data contain some 49,000 clones, less than 95% of them singletons. The sequence derives from a female donor with multiple sclerosis, enrolled in a pregnancy study. The sample was CD8+ T cells from peripheral blood mononuclear cells, taken in the second trimester of pregnancy.

DNA for the CDR3: TGTGCCAGCAGCCTTCTAGCGGGGGCTAGCACAGATACGCAGTATTTT. Translation gives CASSLLAGASTDTQYF. This chain joins TRBV7-3 and TRBJ2-3, with 10 bases aligning to TRBD2. V shed 5 bases and J 0 bases; nucleotides not matched to a gene: 5. Germline loops: CDR1 SGHTA, CDR2 FQGTGA. The CDR3 length is 16 residues.